One sample yielded the 8 T cell receptor beta chains listed below, sequenced in a study of technical replicates of blood from a handful of donors. Assay used: immunoSEQ multiplex PCR; TCRdb lists only in-frame clones, some missing. The top ten hold approximately 4.5% of the sample, which has 25,000 to 40,000 clones, approximately 90% seen once. Sequenced input: PBMCs. The receptor set was obtained from a human donor in good health. Some clones in this sample may be carry-over from other donors' samples.

As DNA, the CDR3 is TGTGCCAGCAGCCCACATATGAACACTGAAGCTTTCTTT. Translated, it gives CASSPHMNTEAFF. V usage is TRBV7-6 and J usage is TRBJ1-1; D ambiguous. CDR1 and CDR2 (germline): SGHVS, FNYEAQ. This CDR3 contains 13 residues. The V gene lost 5 bases and the J gene lost 0 bases, with 7 bases spanning the gap.

J is TRBJ1-5 and V is TRBV6-5; D not certain. The CDR3 loop spans 14 amino acids. Trimming cost V 4 bases and J 3 bases, with 10 bases left between them. Germline CDR1 reads MNHEY; CDR2 reads SVGAGI. The CDR3 nucleotides are TGTGCCAGCAGTTCCCGACGGGACAATCAGCCCCAGCATTTT. Translation gives CASSSRRDNQPQHF.

The chain employs TRBV7-2 and TRBJ2-3, with 8 bases matching TRBD2. The CDR3 runs 17 residues. CDR1 SGHTA and CDR2 FQGNSA come from the germline V gene. V was clipped by 2 bases and J by 6 bases; unmatched bases: 13. CDR3 coding DNA: TGTGCCAGCAGCTTAAGGCCTCTAGCGGGTAAAGGGGATACGCAGTATTTT. It encodes CASSLRPLAGKGDTQYF.

The chain combines TRBV5-1 with TRBJ2-3, with 9 bases lining up with TRBD1. This CDR3 comprises 16 residues. V was clipped by 6 bases and J by 0 bases; unmatched bases: 8. Germline V gene data show CDR1 as SGHRS and CDR2 as YFSETQ. The CDR3 loop reads CASNLGTGSSTDTQYF. CDR3 sequence (DNA): TGCGCCAGCAATTTGGGGACAGGGTCGAGCACAGATACGCAGTATTTT.

V and J are TRBV5-1 and TRBJ2-5; 9 nucleotides line up with TRBD2. CDR1 and CDR2 from the germline V gene are SGHRS and YFSETQ. Trimming cost V 1 base and J 5 bases; bases outside gene matches: 6. The CDR3 is made up of 15 amino acids. In DNA, the CDR3 is TGCGCCAGCAGCTTGTTGGTAGCGGGAGATGAGACCCAGTACTTC. It encodes CASSLLVAGDETQYF. Variable domain in full (rest from reference TRBV5-1 and TRBJ2-5): KAGVTQTPRYLIKTRGQQVTLSCSPISGHRSVSWYQQTPGQGLQFLFEYFSETQRNKGNFPGRFSGRQFSNSRSEMNVSTLELGDSALYLCASSLLVAGDETQYFGPGTRLLVL.

This rearrangement joins TRBV4-1 to TRBJ1-1; the match to TRBD1 covers 10 bases. The CDR3 sequence is 15 residues long. Trimming at V came to 4 bases and at J to 2 bases, leaving 4 bases not matched to a gene. Germline V gene data show CDR1 as MGHRA and CDR2 as YSYEKL. CDR3 DNA sequence: TGCGCCAGCAGCCCCAGGGACAGGGGCAACACTGAAGCTTTCTTT. As protein: CASSPRDRGNTEAFF.

The chain combines TRBV19 with TRBJ1-1; D call uncertain. CDR1 is LNHDA and CDR2 is SQIVND in the germline V gene (reference sequence). Trimming took off 6 bases at V and 1 base at J, with 12 bases between the two ends. This CDR3 contains 14 residues. CDR3: CASRRHGTNTEAFF. As DNA, the CDR3 is TGTGCCAGTAGGCGGCACGGTACGAACACTGAAGCTTTCTTT.

This rearrangement joins TRBV30 to TRBJ2-5; 7 bases match TRBD2. V lost 3 bases and J lost 5; bases outside the gene matches: 12. Germline CDR1 and CDR2: GTSNPN and SVGIG (reference sequence). CDR3 length: 15 residues. CDR3 in amino acids: CAWSPSGTHGETQYF. Here the CDR3 DNA reads TGTGCCTGGAGCCCGAGCGGGACCCACGGGGAGACCCAGTACTTC.